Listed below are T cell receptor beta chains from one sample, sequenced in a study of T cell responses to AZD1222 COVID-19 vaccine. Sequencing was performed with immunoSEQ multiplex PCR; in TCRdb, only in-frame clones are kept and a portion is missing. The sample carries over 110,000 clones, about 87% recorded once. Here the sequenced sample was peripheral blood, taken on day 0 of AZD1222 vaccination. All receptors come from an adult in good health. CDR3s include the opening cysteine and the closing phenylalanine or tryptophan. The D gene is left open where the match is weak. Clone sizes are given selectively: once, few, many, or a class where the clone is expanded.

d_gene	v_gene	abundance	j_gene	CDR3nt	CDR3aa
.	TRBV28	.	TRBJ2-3	TGTGCCAGCAGTTTTACGGGGGCGGGCACAGATACGCAGTATTTT	CASSFTGAGTDTQYF
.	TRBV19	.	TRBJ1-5	TGTGCCAGTAGTAGGGCAGATCAGCCCCAGCATTTT	CASSRADQPQHF
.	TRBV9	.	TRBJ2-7	TGTGCCAGCAGCGTAGCTATCGAGGCTTCGCGTTACGAGCAGTACTTC	CASSVAIEASRYEQYF
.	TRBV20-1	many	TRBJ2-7	TGCAGTGCGGGGGGAGGAGGCGAGCAGTACTTC	CSAGGGGEQYF
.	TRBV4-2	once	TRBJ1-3	TGTGCCAGCAGCCATTACGGACAGACCTCTGGAAACACCATATATTTT	CASSHYGQTSGNTIYF
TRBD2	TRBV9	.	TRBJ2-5	TGTGCCAGCAGCGTAGGAGCGGGAGCAGAGACCCAGTACTTC	CASSVGAGAETQYF
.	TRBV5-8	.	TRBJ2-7	TGTGCCAGCAGCTTGGCCATGGCAGACGAGCAGTACTTC	CASSLAMADEQYF
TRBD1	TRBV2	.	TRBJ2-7	TGTGCCAGCCGACAGGGGGCGCACGAGCAGTACTTC	CASRQGAHEQYF
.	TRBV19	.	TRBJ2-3	TGTGCCAGTTCGATTCGCACAGATACGCAGTATTTT	CASSIRTDTQYF
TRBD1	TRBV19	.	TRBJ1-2	TGTGCCAGTAGCCCGGGACAGAACTATGGCTACACCTTC	CASSPGQNYGYTF
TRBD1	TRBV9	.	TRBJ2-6	TGTGCCAGCAGCGTAGAGTGGGACAGGGGGGCCGGTGGGGCCAACGTCCTGACTTTC	CASSVEWDRGAGGANVLTF
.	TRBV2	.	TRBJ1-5	TGTGCCAGCAAGATCACTCTGGGGCATCAGCCCCAGCATTTT	CASKITLGHQPQHF
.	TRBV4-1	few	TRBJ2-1	TGCGCCAGCAGCCACCGGGTTAGCTCCTACAATGAGCAGTTCTTC	CASSHRVSSYNEQFF
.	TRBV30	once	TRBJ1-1	TGTGCCTGGAGTGTACCCGGGGGCGAGACTGAAGCTTTCTTT	CAWSVPGGETEAFF
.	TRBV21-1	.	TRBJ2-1	TGTGCCAGCAGCAAAGAGGGGGCGGGAGGGCCATACAATGAGCAGTTCTTC	CASSKEGAGGPYNEQFF
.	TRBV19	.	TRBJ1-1	TGTGCCAGCGCGTGGAAGGGGGAATTGAACACTGAAGCTTTCTTT	CASAWKGELNTEAFF
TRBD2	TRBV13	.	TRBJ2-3	TGTGCCAGCAGCTTACGGGAGGTCCACCCTAGCACAGATACGCAGTATTTT	CASSLREVHPSTDTQYF
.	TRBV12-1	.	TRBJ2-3	TGTGCCAGCAGCACCCTTCTTTTGCAGCGGGTCCCAGATACGCAGTATTTT	CASSTLLLQRVPDTQYF
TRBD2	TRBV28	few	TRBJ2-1	TGTGCCAGCAGTTTTAGCGGGGGTGGCTCCTACAATGAGCAGTTCTTC	CASSFSGGGSYNEQFF
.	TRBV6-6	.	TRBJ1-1	TGTGCCAGCAGTTCGGTTAACACTGAAGCTTTCTTT	CASSSVNTEAFF
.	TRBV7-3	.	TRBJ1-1	TGTGCCAGCGGGCATGGGGGCTCTGAAGCTTTCTTT	CASGHGGSEAFF
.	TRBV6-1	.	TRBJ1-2	TGTGCCAGCAGTGAACAGGGAGGGGGCTATGGCTACACCTTC	CASSEQGGGYGYTF
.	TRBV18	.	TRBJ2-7	TGTGCCAGCTCAGAACAGGGTGCCGAGCAGTACTTC	CASSEQGAEQYF
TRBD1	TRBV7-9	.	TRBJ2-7	TGTGCCAGCAGCTTAGCGGGACAGTTAAACGAGCAGTACTTC	CASSLAGQLNEQYF
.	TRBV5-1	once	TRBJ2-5	TGCGCCAGCAGCTTGGTTCGGGCTCAAGGGGAGACCCAGTACTTC	CASSLVRAQGETQYF
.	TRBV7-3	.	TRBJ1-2	TGTGCCAGCAGCTTAAAGGCAGGGTGGGCTGGCTACACCTTC	CASSLKAGWAGYTF
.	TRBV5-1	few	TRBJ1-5	TGCGCCAGCAGCGTAGGCAGCAATCAGCCCCAGCATTTT	CASSVGSNQPQHF
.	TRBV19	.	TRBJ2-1	TGTGCCAGTAGTGACCTCCTATCGACAGGACTCTACAATGAGCAGTTCTTC	CASSDLLSTGLYNEQFF
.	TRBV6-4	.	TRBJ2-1	TGTGCCAGCAGTGAGGGTGTGGATAGCGGCAATGAGCAGTTCTTC	CASSEGVDSGNEQFF
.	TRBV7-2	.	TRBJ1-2	TGTGCCAGCAGCTTGGTAGGGCACCCTTATGGCTACACCTTC	CASSLVGHPYGYTF
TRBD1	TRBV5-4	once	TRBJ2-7	TGTGCCAGCAGCCCCGGACAGGGTATCAACGAGCAGTACTTC	CASSPGQGINEQYF
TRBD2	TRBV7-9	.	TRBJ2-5	TGTGCCAGCAGCCATCTAGCGGGATCCCAAGAGACCCAGTACTTC	CASSHLAGSQETQYF
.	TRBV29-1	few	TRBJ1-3	TGCAGCGTTCGTGAGGGAAACACCATATATTTT	CSVREGNTIYF
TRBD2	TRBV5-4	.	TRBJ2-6	TGTGCCGCGGGGGGCGAGGACTCTGGGGCCAACGTCCTGACTTTC	CAAGGEDSGANVLTF
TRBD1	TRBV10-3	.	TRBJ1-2	TGTGCCATCACCCGACAGGGTCGGGAAGGCTACACCTTC	CAITRQGREGYTF
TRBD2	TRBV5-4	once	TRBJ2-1	TGTGCCAGCAGCTTGGAGCCTAGCGGGTACAATGAGCAGTTCTTC	CASSLEPSGYNEQFF
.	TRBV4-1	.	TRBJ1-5	TGCGCCAGCAGCCAATATAATAGCAATCAGCCCCAGCATTTT	CASSQYNSNQPQHF
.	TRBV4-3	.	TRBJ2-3	TGCGCCAGCAGCCCCGGGACTGGATTCACAGATACGCAGTATTTT	CASSPGTGFTDTQYF
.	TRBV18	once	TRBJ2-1	TGTGCCAGCTCACCACTAGGCAATGAGCAGTTCTTC	CASSPLGNEQFF
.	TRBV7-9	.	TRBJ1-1	TGTGCCAGCAGGCCCGATGTGGACATGAACACTGAAGCTTTCTTT	CASRPDVDMNTEAFF
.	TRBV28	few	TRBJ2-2	TGTGCCAGCAGTCCGATCGGACAGTCGAACACCGGGGAGCTGTTTTTT	CASSPIGQSNTGELFF
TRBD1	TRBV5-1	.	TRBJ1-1	TGCGCCAGCAGCTTCAGGGGGCCTACTGAAGCTTTCTTT	CASSFRGPTEAFF
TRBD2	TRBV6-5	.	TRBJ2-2	TGTGCCGTCTTGGCTAGCGGGAGTGGGGAGCTGTTTTTT	CAVLASGSGELFF
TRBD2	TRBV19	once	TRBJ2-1	TGTGCCAGTAGTATAGTTTTTAGCGGGAGGGGAGATGAGCAGTTCTTC	CASSIVFSGRGDEQFF
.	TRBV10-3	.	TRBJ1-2	TGTGCCACCCAGGCGGGGGATGGCTACACCTTC	CATQAGDGYTF
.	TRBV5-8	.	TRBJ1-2	TGTGCCAGCGTTCTCGGGGAGGGTTTCTGGTATGGCTACACCTTC	CASVLGEGFWYGYTF
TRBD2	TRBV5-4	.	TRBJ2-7	TGTGCCAGCAGACTAGCGGGAGGGCCATCGGGGTACGAGCAGTACTTC	CASRLAGGPSGYEQYF
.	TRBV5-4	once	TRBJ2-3	TGTGCCAGCAGCTTGGAACAGGGAGGTTCAGATACGCAGTATTTT	CASSLEQGGSDTQYF
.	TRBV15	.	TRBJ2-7	TGTGCCACCAGCAGTAACGGGGCGAGCTACGAGCAGTACTTC	CATSSNGASYEQYF
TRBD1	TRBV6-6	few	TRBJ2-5	TGTGCCAGCAGTCAACAGGGGGCGGGGGAGACCCAGTACTTC	CASSQQGAGETQYF
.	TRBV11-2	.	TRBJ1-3	TGTGCCAGCAGACAGATTTCTGGAAACACCATATATTTT	CASRQISGNTIYF
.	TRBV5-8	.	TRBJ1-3	TGTGCCAGCAGCTTAATTATTTTAAGAAGCTCTGGAAACACCATATATTTT	CASSLIILRSSGNTIYF